The 13 T cell receptor beta chains presented below share a single source sample, sequenced in a study of cytomegalovirus exposure and HLA in healthy donors. The primer mix had 60 Vbeta and 13 Jbeta primers. TCRdb's copy holds only in-frame clones and misses some; the assay was immunoSEQ multiplex PCR. The table includes around 160,000 clones, 75% to 90% detected once. Material: PBMCs. The receptors here all came from a human donor in good health.

The chain joins TRBV4-3 to TRBJ2-3; perhaps TRBD2 as D (5 bases). With 1 base removed from V and 10 bases from J, the gap between germline ends came to 12 bases. CDR1 and CDR2 (germline): LGHNA, YSLEER. This CDR3 spans 13 amino acids. This CDR3 is CASSQGTRFAQYF. The CDR3 nucleotides read TGCGCCAGCAGCCAAGGTACTAGATTTGCGCAGTATTTT.

This chain connects TRBV29-1 to TRBJ1-1, with 7 bases matching TRBD1. CDR1 is SQVTM, CDR2 ANQGSEA, per germline. The CDR3 contains 13 residues. V lost 4 bases and J lost 1; bases outside the gene matches: 3. This CDR3 is CSVVTGRNTEAFF. The CDR3 DNA follows: TGCAGCGTTGTGACAGGGCGGAACACTGAAGCTTTCTTT.

The gene calls are TRBV2 and TRBJ2-5; 10 positions match TRBD2. Per germline, CDR1 SNHLY and CDR2 FYNNEI. The CDR3 consists of 15 residues. The trim removed 4 bases at V and 4 bases at J, leaving 6 bases unmatched. The CDR3 loop is CASSGELAGLETQYF. CDR3 in DNA: TGTGCCAGCAGTGGGGAACTAGCGGGGCTAGAGACCCAGTACTTC.

The chain uses TRBV5-4 and TRBJ1-1, with a possible D match to TRBD1 (5 bases). The CDR3 spans 12 residues. Germline values: CDR1 SGHNT, CDR2 YYREEE (reference sequence). Trimming shortened V by 1 base and J by 9 bases, and 10 bases separated the two germline ends. As DNA, the CDR3 is TGTGCCAGCAGCTTGCCTCCAGGGAAAGCTTTCTTT. This codes for CASSLPPGKAFF.

The chain couples TRBV5-1 to TRBJ2-6, with D perhaps matching TRBD1 (6 bases). The CDR3 is 17 residues long. Germline V lookup: CDR1 SGHRS, CDR2 YFSETQ. Deletions cut 4 bases from V and 2 bases from J, with 16 bases between. The chain's CDR3 is CASSVNRVGAGANVLTF. The CDR3 DNA reads TGCGCCAGCAGCGTCAACAGGGTAGGGGCTGGGGCCAACGTCCTGACTTTC.

As DNA, the CDR3 is TGTGCCAGCAGCCATAACGGGAGGGGGGGGGATACGCAGTATTTT. Amino acids: CASSHNGRGGDTQYF. The V call is TRBV27, the J call TRBJ2-3; 8 nucleotides line up with TRBD2. Germline values: CDR1 MNHEY, CDR2 SMNVEV (reference sequence). V was clipped by 6 bases and J by 6 bases; unmatched bases: 11. The CDR3 length is 15 residues.

This clone was picked up a small number of times. The CDR3 sequence is CASSYQGPRGTEAFF. In nucleotides, the CDR3 is TGTGCCAGCAGTTACCAGGGACCGCGGGGCACTGAAGCTTTCTTT. The V gene is TRBV6-5, the J gene TRBJ1-1; possibly TRBD1 for D (5 bases). The CDR3 runs 15 residues. Germline V gene sequence: CDR1 MNHEY, CDR2 SVGAGI. V lost 2 bases and J 4 bases, leaving 14 bases between the germline ends.

The chain couples TRBV6-5 to TRBJ1-6, with D unclear. Trimming took off 10 bases at V and 9 bases at J, with 16 bases between the two ends. The CDR3 is 13 residues long. CDR1 MNHEY and CDR2 SVGAGI come from the germline V gene. The CDR3 spells CATHSGGTSPLHF. The CDR3 coding sequence is TGTGCCACCCACAGTGGTGGAACTTCACCCCTCCACTTT.

V usage is TRBV7-8 and J usage is TRBJ1-2, with D perhaps TRBD1 (5 bases). V was pared by 5 bases and J by 2 bases, with 12 bases between. CDR3 length: 14 amino acids. Germline CDR1 is SGHVS and CDR2 is FQNEAQ. The CDR3 nucleotides read TGTGCCAGCAGCGTTTCTCAGGGCAACTATGGCTACACCTTC. Protein: CASSVSQGNYGYTF.

The chain couples TRBV9 to TRBJ2-2; D is unresolved. The V gene's germline CDR1 is SGDLS and CDR2 YYNGEE. CDR3 length: 14 amino acids. V was shortened by 4 bases and J by 7 bases, with 14 bases between the two germline ends. The CDR3 DNA is TGTGCCAGCAGCCCCGGGTCCCTCTTCGGGGAGCTGTTTTTT. Its translation: CASSPGSLFGELFF.

This chain uses TRBV7-8 with TRBJ2-3; no definite D call. V was shortened by 1 base and J by 9 bases, with 8 bases between the two germline ends. This CDR3 is built from 12 residues. From germline, CDR1 is SGHVS and CDR2 FQNEAQ. Here the CDR3 DNA reads TGTGCCAGCAGCTTAGTAGTCTACACGCAGTATTTT. Its translation: CASSLVVYTQYF.

This chain connects TRBV7-2 to TRBJ1-5, with TRBD1 as a possible D gene (6 bases). This CDR3 spans 14 amino acids. V was shortened by 3 bases and J by 2 bases, with 8 bases between the two germline ends. Per the germline V gene, CDR1 is SGHTA and CDR2 is FQGNSA. Written as DNA, the CDR3 is TGTGCCAGCAGCTTGAACAGGGGCAATCAGCCCCAGCATTTT. Translating it yields CASSLNRGNQPQHF.

This clone was counted between two and nine times. The V call is TRBV30, the J call TRBJ2-7; possibly TRBD2 for D (10 bases). The CDR3 has 18 amino acids. Deletions cut 0 bases from V and 5 bases from J, with 26 bases between. Germline V gene sequence: CDR1 GTSNPN, CDR2 SVGIG (reference sequence). CDR3 region: CAWSVNRGPAGGPNEQYF. The CDR3 DNA sequence: TGTGCCTGGAGTGTAAACAGGGGGCCAGCGGGGGGGCCCAACGAGCAGTACTTC.